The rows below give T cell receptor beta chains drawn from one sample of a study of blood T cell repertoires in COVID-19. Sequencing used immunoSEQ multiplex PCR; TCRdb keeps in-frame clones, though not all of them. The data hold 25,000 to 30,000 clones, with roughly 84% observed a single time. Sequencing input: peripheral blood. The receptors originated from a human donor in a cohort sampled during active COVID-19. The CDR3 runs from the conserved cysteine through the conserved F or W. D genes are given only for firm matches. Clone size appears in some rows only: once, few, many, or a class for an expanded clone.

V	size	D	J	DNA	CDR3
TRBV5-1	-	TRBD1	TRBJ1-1	TGCGCCAGCAGCTCGGGACAGGTTGTAGAAGCTTTCTTT	CASSSGQVVEAFF
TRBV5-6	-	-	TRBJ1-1	TGTGCTAGTGCCGATAGCACTGAAGCTTTCTTT	CASADSTEAFF
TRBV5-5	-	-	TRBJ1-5	TGTGCCAGCAGCTTGGGACAGATTAGCAATCAGCCCCAGCATTTT	CASSLGQISNQPQHF
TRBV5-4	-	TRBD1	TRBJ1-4	TGTGCCAGCAGCTTAGGGGGGACAGTGAGAGGCCTGTTTTTT	CASSLGGTVRGLFF
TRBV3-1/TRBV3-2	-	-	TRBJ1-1	TGTGCCAGCAGCCAAGTTCGAGATGAAGCTTTCTTT	CASSQVRDEAFF
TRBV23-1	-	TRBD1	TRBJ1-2	TGCGCCAGCAGTCTGACGGGACAGGGAGAGTATGGCTACACCTTC	CASSLTGQGEYGYTF
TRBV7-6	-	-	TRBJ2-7	TGTGCCAGCAGCTTAGAGATGGCAACAGCAAGAAGGGGAGAGCAGTACTTC	CASSLEMATARRGEQYF
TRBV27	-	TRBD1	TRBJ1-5	TGTGCCAGCAGACTGGGGACAGTGGAGGGCAATCAGCCCCAGCATTTT	CASRLGTVEGNQPQHF
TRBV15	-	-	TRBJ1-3	TGTGCCACCAGCACGATTTTCGGACTCTCTGGAAACACCATATATTTT	CATSTIFGLSGNTIYF
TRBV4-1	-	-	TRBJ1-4	TGCGCCAGCAGCCGGGGAGAGGGTGGCCGCCAAGGGGAAAAACTGTTTTTT	CASSRGEGGRQGEKLFF
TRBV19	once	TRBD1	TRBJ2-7	TGTGCCAGTAGCCACACAGGGACAGCTTCCTACGAGCAGTACTTC	CASSHTGTASYEQYF
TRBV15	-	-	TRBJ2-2	TGTGCCACACTGTCGGGAAACACCGGGGAGCTGTTTTTT	CATLSGNTGELFF
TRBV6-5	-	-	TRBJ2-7	TGTGCCAGCGTTGACAGGACTCAAGAGCAGTACTTC	CASVDRTQEQYF
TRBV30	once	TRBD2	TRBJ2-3	TGTGCCTGGAGTTTGAGCGGGAGTACAGATACGCAGTATTTT	CAWSLSGSTDTQYF
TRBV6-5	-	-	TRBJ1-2	TGTGCCAGCATCCTGGACCGCGGGGCTAACTATGGCTACACCTTC	CASILDRGANYGYTF
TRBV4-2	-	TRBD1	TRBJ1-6	TGTGCCAGCCAGGACAGGGGAGATGCTCTATCACCCCTCCACTTT	CASQDRGDALSPLHF
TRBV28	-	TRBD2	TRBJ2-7	TGTGCCAGCAGTCTAGCGGGAGTATCCTACGAGCAGTACTTC	CASSLAGVSYEQYF
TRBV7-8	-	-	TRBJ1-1	TGTGCCAGCAGCTCGGCTAAAACAGGGCATTATATGAACACTGAAGCTTTCTTT	CASSSAKTGHYMNTEAFF
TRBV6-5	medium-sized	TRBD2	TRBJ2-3	TGTGCCAGCAGTTACCTCCGGACTAGCGGTTCAGATACGCAGTATTTT	CASSYLRTSGSDTQYF
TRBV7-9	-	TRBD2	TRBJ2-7	TGTGCCAGCAGCTCAACTAGCGGGAGAGGTGCCTACGAGCAGTACTTC	CASSSTSGRGAYEQYF
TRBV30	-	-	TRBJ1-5	TGTGCCTGGAGTGGACAGCCGAATCAGCCCCAGCATTTT	CAWSGQPNQPQHF
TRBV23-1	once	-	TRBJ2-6	TGCGCCAGCAGTCCGTACCAAACCCCGGGTGACGAGAGCTCTGGGGCCAACGTCCTGACTTTC	CASSPYQTPGDESSGANVLTF
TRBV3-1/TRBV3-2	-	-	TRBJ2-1	TGTGCCAGCAGCCAATCTCCAGTTTACAATGAGCAGTTCTTC	CASSQSPVYNEQFF
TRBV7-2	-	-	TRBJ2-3	TGTGCCAGCAGCCTCCAAGCTACCGTTGCTAGCACAGATACGCAGTATTTT	CASSLQATVASTDTQYF
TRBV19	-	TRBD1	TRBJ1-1	TGTGCCAGTAGTGGACAGGGGGACACTGAAGCTTTCTTT	CASSGQGDTEAFF
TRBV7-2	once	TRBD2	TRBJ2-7	TGTGCCAGCAGCTTAGGACTAGCGGGAGGGATCTACGAGCAGTACTTC	CASSLGLAGGIYEQYF
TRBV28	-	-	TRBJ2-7	TGTGCCAGCAGTTTCAACCCCCCGCGGGGAGCGGACGAGCAGTACTTC	CASSFNPPRGADEQYF
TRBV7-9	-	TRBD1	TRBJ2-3	TGTGCCAGCAGCTTAGGGACAGGGGACGGAGATACGCAGTATTTT	CASSLGTGDGDTQYF
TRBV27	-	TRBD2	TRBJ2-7	TGTGCCAGCAGTTTGACTAGCGGGTACGAGCAGTACTTC	CASSLTSGYEQYF
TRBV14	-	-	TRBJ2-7	TGTGCCAGCAGCCAAGATTTTTATTCCTACGAGCAGTACTTC	CASSQDFYSYEQYF
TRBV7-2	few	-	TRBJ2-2	TGTGCCAGCAGCTTAAGGGGAACCCCCGGGGAGCTGTTTTTT	CASSLRGTPGELFF
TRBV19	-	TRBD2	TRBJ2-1	TGTGCCAGTGGGACTAGCGGTGGGAATGAGCAGTTCTTC	CASGTSGGNEQFF
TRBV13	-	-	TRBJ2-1	TGTGCCAGCAGCGCCCACGGGACTCACCCGTACAATGAGCAGTTCTTC	CASSAHGTHPYNEQFF
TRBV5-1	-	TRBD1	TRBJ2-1	TGCGCCAGCAGCTTGGTTGGGCCGGGACAGGGATACAATGAGCAGTTCTTC	CASSLVGPGQGYNEQFF
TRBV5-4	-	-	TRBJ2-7	TGTGCCAGCAGCTTGGGATTGGCGGGAAAGACCTACGAGCAGTACTTC	CASSLGLAGKTYEQYF
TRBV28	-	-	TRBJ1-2	TGTGCCAGCAATGCTCCCGTCGAGAATGGCTACACCTTC	CASNAPVENGYTF